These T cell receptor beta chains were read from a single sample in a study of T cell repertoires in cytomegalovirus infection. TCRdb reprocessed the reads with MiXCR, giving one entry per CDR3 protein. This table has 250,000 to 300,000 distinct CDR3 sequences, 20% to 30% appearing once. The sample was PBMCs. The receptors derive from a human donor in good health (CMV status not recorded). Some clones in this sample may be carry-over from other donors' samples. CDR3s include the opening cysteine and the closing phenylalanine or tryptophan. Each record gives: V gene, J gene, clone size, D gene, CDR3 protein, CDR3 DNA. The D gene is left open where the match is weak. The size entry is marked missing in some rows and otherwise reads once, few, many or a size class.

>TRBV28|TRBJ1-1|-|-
CASSTPGQNTEAFF
TGTGCCAGCAGTACCCCCGGGCAGAACACTGAAGCTTTCTTT
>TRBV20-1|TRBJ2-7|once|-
CSASRRPGDEQYF
TGCAGTGCTAGCAGGCGGCCTGGGGACGAGCAGTACTTC
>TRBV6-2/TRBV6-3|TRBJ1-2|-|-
CASSYSGDPLGYTF
TGTGCCAGCAGTTACTCGGGGGACCCGCTGGGCTACACCTTC
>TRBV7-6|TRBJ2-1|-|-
CASSLTPGLVYEQFF
TGTGCCAGCAGCTTAACGCCAGGGTTGGTCTATGAGCAGTTCTTC
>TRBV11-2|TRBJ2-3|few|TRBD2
CASSLEALAGSSTDTQYF
TGTGCCAGCAGCTTAGAGGCGCTAGCGGGGTCCAGCACAGATACGCAGTATTTT
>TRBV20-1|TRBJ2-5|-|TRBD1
CSAKTGEGKTQYF
TGCAGTGCGAAGACAGGGGAAGGAAAGACCCAGTACTTC
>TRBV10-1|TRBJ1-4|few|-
CASSTTDEKLFF
TGCGCCAGCAGTACGACGGATGAAAAACTGTTTTTT
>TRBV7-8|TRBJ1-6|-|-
CASSPPGYNSPLHF
TGTGCCAGCAGCCCCCCGGGTTATAATTCACCCCTCCACTTT
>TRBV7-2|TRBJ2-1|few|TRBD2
CASSSRGDPYNEQFF
TGTGCCAGCAGCTCACGGGGGGACCCCTACAATGAGCAGTTCTTC
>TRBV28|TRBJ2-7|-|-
CASRSTYEQYF
TGTGCCAGCAGGAGTACCTACGAGCAGTACTTC
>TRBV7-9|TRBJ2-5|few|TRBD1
CASSKPGQGVETQYF
TGTGCCAGCAGCAAACCGGGACAGGGCGTGGAGACCCAGTACTTC
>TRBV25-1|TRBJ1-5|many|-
CASSDRWAGQPQHF
TGTGCCAGCAGTGATCGTTGGGCTGGTCAGCCCCAGCATTTT
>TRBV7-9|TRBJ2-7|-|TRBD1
CASSFEGAYSYEQYF
TGTGCCAGCAGCTTCGAGGGGGCCTACTCCTACGAGCAGTACTTC
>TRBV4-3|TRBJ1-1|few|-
CAAKGNTEAFF
TGCGCCGCCAAGGGAAACACTGAAGCTTTCTTT
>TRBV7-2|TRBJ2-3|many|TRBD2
CASSGSGAPTDTQYF
TGTGCCAGCTCAGGTAGCGGGGCGCCGACAGATACGCAGTATTTT
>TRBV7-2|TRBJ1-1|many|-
CASSLGGAVTEAFF
TGTGCCAGCAGCTTAGGGGGCGCAGTTACTGAAGCTTTCTTT
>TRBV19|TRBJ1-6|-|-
CATGDRRNSPLHF
TGTGCCACAGGGGACCGAAGGAATTCACCCCTCCACTTT
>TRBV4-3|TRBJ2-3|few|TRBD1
CASSQELGQNTQYF
TGCGCCAGCAGCCAAGAGTTGGGACAGAATACGCAGTATTTT
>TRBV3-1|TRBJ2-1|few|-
CASSQLANEQFF
TGTGCCAGCAGCCAACTGGCGAATGAGCAGTTCTTC
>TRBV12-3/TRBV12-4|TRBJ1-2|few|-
CASSFGSPSNYGYTF
TGTGCCAGCAGTTTTGGGAGCCCCTCTAACTATGGCTACACCTTC
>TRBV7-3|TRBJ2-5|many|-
CASSLRPYGETQYF
TGTGCCAGCAGCTTAAGACCCTACGGGGAGACCCAGTACTTC
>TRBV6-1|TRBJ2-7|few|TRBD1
CASSGQGGHEQYF
TGTGCCAGTTCGGGACAGGGCGGCCACGAGCAGTACTTC
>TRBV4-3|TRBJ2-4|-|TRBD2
CASSQALGLAGGRSKNIQYF
TGCGCCAGCAGCCAAGCCCTGGGACTAGCGGGAGGGCGGTCCAAAAACATTCAGTACTTC
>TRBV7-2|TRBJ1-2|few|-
CASSARRSEVYGYTF
TGTGCCAGCAGCGCGCGGCGGTCGGAAGTCTATGGCTACACCTTC
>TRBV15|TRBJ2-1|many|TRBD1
CATSGNRGYNEQFF
TGTGCCACCAGCGGGAACAGGGGTTACAATGAGCAGTTCTTC
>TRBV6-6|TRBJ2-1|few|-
CASIGGIGNEQFF
TGTGCCAGCATTGGTGGGATAGGGAATGAGCAGTTCTTC
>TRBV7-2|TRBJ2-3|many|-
CASSSPKPPAQYF
TGTGCCAGCAGCTCCCCCAAACCGCCTGCGCAGTATTTT
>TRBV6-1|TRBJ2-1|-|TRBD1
CASTGTGNNYNEQFF
TGTGCCAGCACCGGGACAGGGAACAACTACAATGAGCAGTTCTTC
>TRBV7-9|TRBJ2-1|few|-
CASSLGPNNEQFF
TGTGCCAGCAGCTTAGGGCCAAACAATGAGCAGTTCTTC
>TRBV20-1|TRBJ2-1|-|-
CSASYRESEQFF
TGCAGTGCTTCTTACCGGGAGAGTGAGCAGTTCTTC
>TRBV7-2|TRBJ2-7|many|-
CASSLRSGARRYF
TGTGCCAGCAGCTTAAGGTCAGGGGCCCGCCGGTACTTC
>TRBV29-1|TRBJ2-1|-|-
CSVEDQRTNANEQFF
TGCAGCGTTGAAGATCAACGGACCAACGCCAATGAGCAGTTCTTC
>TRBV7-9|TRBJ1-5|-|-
CASSFPSGAQHF
TGTGCCAGCAGCTTCCCGAGTGGGGCCCAGCATTTT
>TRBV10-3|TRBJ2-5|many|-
CATQSLTDQETQYF
TGTGCCACCCAGAGTTTAACCGACCAAGAGACCCAGTACTTC
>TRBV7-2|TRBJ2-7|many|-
CASSLHSSYEQYF
TGTGCCAGCAGCTTGCACTCGTCCTACGAGCAGTACTTC
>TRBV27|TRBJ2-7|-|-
CASSLLEGTYEQYF
TGTGCCAGCAGTTTATTGGAGGGGACGTACGAGCAGTACTTC
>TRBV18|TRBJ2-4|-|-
CASSPPSSDIQYF
TGTGCCAGCTCACCACCGTCTAGCGATATTCAGTACTTC
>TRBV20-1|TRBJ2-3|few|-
CSASGRIADTQYF
TGCAGTGCTAGCGGGAGAATCGCAGATACGCAGTATTTT
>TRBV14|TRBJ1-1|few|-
CASSQESRHTEAFF
TGTGCCAGCAGCCAAGAGAGTCGCCACACTGAAGCTTTCTTT
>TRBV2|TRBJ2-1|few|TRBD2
CASSRSSGGAYNEQFF
TGTGCCAGCAGTCGCAGTAGCGGGGGGGCCTACAATGAGCAGTTCTTC
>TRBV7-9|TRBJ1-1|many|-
CASSLMGREAFF
TGTGCCAGCAGCTTAATGGGCCGAGAAGCTTTCTTT
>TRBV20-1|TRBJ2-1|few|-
CSARTTGTYNEQFF
TGCAGTGCTAGAACGACAGGAACCTACAATGAGCAGTTCTTC
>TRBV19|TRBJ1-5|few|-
CASSIDHYNQPQHF
TGTGCCAGTAGTATAGACCACTATAATCAGCCCCAGCATTTT
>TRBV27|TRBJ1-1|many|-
CASRSGNTEAFF
TGTGCCAGCAGAAGTGGGAACACTGAAGCTTTCTTT
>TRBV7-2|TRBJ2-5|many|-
CASSLARLDQETQYF
TGTGCCAGCAGCTTAGCGAGGCTAGATCAAGAGACCCAGTACTTC
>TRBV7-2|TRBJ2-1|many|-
CASSREGPYNEQFF
TGTGCCAGCAGCAGAGAGGGACCCTACAATGAGCAGTTCTTC
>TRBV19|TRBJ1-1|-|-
CASSIPFRTSNTEAFF
TGTGCCAGTAGTATACCCTTTCGGACGTCGAACACTGAAGCTTTCTTT
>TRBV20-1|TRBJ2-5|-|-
CSARDSGGAYQETQYF
TGCAGTGCTAGGGACTCTGGCGGGGCGTACCAAGAGACCCAGTACTTC
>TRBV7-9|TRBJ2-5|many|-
CASTLGARAQETQYF
TGTGCCAGCACCTTGGGAGCGAGGGCACAAGAGACCCAGTACTTC
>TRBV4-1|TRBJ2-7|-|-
CASSQYDRYEQYF
TGCGCCAGCAGCCAATACGACAGGTACGAGCAGTACTTC